The entry below describes one TCR beta chain. The antigen is undetermined. This CDR3 has 17 residues. Germline values: CDR1 MGHDK, CDR2 SYGVNS. J was trimmed by 5 bases and V by 6 bases; bases with no gene match: 18. This entry belongs to a study of human T cells and chemical hapten exposure. Time point: patch test 2, 6 weeks after DPC sensitization. The treatment: therapeutic diphenylcyclopropenone sensitization with weekly scalp DPC. Drawing of blood took place ahead of applying each patch test. In the original workflow: Across samples, TCR counts had a median of about 92,000 and ranged from about 23,224 to 700,000. TCRdb reprocessed the RACE reads via MiXCR and lists one record per CDR3 protein. These V and J calls derive from TCRdb rather than the authors' analysis. The profile shows 80,000 to 95,000 distinct CDR3 sequences, more than 9.5% of them singletons. General observations from the study: Against controls, expanded TCRs gave rise to significantly more large CDR3 similarity clusters.

This clonotype was obtained from a man aged 40-49 years with alopecia areata. Some clones in this sample may be carry-over from other donors' samples. The starting material was whole blood, obtained in connection with sensitization to the hapten diphenylcyclopropenone (DPC). The chain employs TRBV25-1 and TRBJ2-5; TRBD2 matches 7 bases. The CDR3 region is CASSERLTARAGETQYF. For the CDR3, the DNA is TGTGCCAGCAGCGAACGTCTGACAGCCAGAGCGGGGGAGACCCAGTACTTC.